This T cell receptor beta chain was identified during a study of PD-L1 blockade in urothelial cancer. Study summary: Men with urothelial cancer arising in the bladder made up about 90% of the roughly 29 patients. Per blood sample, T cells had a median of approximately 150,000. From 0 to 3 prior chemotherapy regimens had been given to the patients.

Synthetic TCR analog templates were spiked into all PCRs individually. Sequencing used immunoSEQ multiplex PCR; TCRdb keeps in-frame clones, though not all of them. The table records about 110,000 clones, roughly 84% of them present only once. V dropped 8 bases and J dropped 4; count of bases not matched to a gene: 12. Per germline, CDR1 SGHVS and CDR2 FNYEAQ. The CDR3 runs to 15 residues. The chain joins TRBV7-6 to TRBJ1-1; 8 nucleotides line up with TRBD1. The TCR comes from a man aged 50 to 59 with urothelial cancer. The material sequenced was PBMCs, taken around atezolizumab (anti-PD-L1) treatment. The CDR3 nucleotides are TGTGCCAGCTCGGCCGCAAGTACAGGGGGCACTGAAGCTTTCTTT. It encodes CASSAASTGGTEAFF.